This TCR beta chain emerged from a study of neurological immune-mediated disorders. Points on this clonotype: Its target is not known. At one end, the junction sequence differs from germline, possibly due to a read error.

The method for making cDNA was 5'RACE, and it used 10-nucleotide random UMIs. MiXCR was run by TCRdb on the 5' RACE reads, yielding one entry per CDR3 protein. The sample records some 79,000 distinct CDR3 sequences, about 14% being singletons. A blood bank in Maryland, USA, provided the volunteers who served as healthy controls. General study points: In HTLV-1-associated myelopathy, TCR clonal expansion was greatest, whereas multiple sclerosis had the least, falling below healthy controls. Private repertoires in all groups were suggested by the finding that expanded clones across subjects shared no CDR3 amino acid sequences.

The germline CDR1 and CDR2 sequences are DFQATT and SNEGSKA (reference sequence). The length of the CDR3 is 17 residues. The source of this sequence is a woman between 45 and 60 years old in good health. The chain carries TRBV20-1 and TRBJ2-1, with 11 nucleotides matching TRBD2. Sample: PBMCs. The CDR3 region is CSAKLAGDARAYNEHFF. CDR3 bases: TGCAGTGCAAAACTAGCGGGGGACGCCCGGGCCTACAATGAGCATTTCTTT.